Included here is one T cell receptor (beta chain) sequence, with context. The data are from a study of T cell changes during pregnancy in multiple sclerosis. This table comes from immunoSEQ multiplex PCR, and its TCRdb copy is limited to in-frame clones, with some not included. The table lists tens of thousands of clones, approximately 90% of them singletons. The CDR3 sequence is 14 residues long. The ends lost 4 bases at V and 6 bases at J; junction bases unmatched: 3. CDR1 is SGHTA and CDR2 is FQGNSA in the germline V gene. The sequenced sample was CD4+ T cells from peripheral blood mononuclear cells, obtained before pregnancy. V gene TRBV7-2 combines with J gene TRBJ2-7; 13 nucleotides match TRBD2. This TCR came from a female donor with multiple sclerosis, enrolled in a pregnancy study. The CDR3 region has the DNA TGTGCCAGCAGCTCGGGACTAGCGGGAAGCGAGCAGTACTTC. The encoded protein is CASSSGLAGSEQYF.